What follows is one T cell receptor beta chain and its context. This sample was included in a study of control samples from healthy donors and cancer patients. TCRdb's copy holds only in-frame clones and misses some; the assay was immunoSEQ multiplex PCR. This repertoire shows 150,000 to 200,000 clones, about 87% found once; its top ten account for around 12%. Germline CDR1 and CDR2: LGHDT and YNNKEL (reference sequence). The CDR3 sequence is 21 residues long. V was pared by 1 base and J by 4 bases, with 21 bases of the junction left unmatched. The material sequenced was blood. The rearrangement uses TRBV3-1 (or the pseudogene TRBV3-2) and TRBJ2-3; 9 positions agree with TRBD1. This receptor was taken from a man younger than 45 in good health. CDR3 coding DNA: TGTGCCAGCAGCCAAGTTGGGACAGGGAGTTTACGGGCCGCCAAAGCAGATACGCAGTATTTT. Protein: CASSQVGTGSLRAAKADTQYF.